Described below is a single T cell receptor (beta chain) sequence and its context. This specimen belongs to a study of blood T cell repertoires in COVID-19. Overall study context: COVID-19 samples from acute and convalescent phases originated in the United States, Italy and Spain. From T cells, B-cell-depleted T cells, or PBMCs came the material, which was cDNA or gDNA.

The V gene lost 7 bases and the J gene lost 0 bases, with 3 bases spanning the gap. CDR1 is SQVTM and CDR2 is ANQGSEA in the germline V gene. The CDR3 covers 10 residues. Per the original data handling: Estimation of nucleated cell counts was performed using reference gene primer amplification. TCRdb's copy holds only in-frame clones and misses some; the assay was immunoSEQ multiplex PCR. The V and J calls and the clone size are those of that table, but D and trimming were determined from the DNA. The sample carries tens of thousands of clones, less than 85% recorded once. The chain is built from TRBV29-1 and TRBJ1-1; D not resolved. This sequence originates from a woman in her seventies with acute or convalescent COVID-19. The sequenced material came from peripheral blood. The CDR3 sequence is CSGVNTEAFF. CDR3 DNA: TGCAGCGGAGTGAACACTGAAGCTTTCTTT. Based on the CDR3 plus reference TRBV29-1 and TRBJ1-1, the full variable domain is SAVISQKPSRDICQRGTSLTIQCQVDSQVTMMFWYRQQPGQSLTLIATANQGSEATYESGFVIDKFPISRPNLTFSTLTVSNMSPEDSSIYLCSGVNTEAFFGQGTRLTVV.